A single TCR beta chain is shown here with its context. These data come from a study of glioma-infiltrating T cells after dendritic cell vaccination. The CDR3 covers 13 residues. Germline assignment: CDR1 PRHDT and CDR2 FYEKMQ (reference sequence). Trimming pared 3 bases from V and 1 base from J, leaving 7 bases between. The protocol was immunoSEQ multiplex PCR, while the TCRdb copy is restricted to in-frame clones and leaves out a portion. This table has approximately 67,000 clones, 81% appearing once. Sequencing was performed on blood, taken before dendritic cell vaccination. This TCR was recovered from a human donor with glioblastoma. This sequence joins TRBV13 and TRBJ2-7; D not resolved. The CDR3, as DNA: TGTGCCAGCAGCTTTCAGGTTTCCTACGAGCAGTACTTC. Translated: CASSFQVSYEQYF. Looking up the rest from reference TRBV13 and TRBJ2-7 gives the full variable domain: AAGVIQSPRHLIKEKRETATLKCYPIPRHDTVYWYQQGPGQDPQFLISFYEKMQSDKGSIPDRFSAQQFSDYHSELNMSSLELGDSALYFCASSFQVSYEQYFGPGTRLTVT.